The 10 T cell receptor beta chains below come from one sample, sequenced in a study of PD-1 blockade in classical Hodgkin lymphoma (TCRdb year 2020). The library was generated by the immunoSEQ multiplex PCR assay. TCRdb took over this immuneACCESS table, retaining in-frame rearrangements with V and J assigned. Such tables are incomplete; in checked studies, under half of the missing clones stem from an unresolved V gene, and the remainder is unexplained. Present in this sample are about 50,000 clones, around 74% of which were seen just once. Of the sample, 9.5% to 15% falls within the top ten clones. Read against the paper, the sample's time point label means: cycle 4 day 1 (C4D1), after 5 to 7 weeks of nivolumab. Every trial patient had relapsed following autologous stem cell transplantation, and prior brentuximab vedotin exposure was what differed among cohorts A, B and C. This specimen consisted of peripheral blood mononuclear cells (PBMCs), obtained before the fourth cycle of nivolumab. The receptor source for this set is a human donor with classical Hodgkin lymphoma.

J is TRBJ1-5 and V is TRBV27, with 7 bases matching TRBD1. The CDR3 contains 14 residues. The V segment lost 5 bases and the J segment 5 bases; nucleotides outside the gene matches: 6. Germline V gives CDR1 MNHEY, CDR2 SMNVEV (reference sequence). The CDR3 region is CASSLRQGYQPQHF. CDR3 in DNA: TGTGCCAGCAGTCTACGACAGGGCTATCAGCCCCAGCATTTT.

The chain couples TRBV7-6 to TRBJ2-2, with 7 bases fitting TRBD2. CDR3 length equals 16 residues. Losses at the gene ends were 4 bases for V and 5 bases for J; bases not matched to a gene: 10. The V gene's germline CDR1 is SGHVS and CDR2 FNYEAQ. The CDR3 nucleotides are TGTGCCAGCAGCTCGTCCCAGGGAGGGATAACCGGGGAGCTGTTTTTT. Its translation: CASSSSQGGITGELFF. The whole variable domain, filled in from reference TRBV7-6 and TRBJ2-2, reads GAGVSQSPRYKVTKRGQDVALRCDPISGHVSLYWYRQALGQGPEFLTYFNYEAQQDKSGLPNDRFSAERPEGSISTLTIQRTEQRDSAMYRCASSSSQGGITGELFFGEGSRLTVL.

This clone was detected only a few times. This rearrangement joins TRBV10-1 to TRBJ2-1; no clear D. Germline CDR1 is WNHNN and CDR2 is SYGVQD (reference sequence). The CDR3 sequence is 13 residues long. The V and J ends lost 4 bases and 7 bases respectively, with 11 bases between them. The chain's CDR3 is CASSASLGNEQFF. The CDR3, as DNA: TGCGCCAGCAGTGCCTCCCTCGGAAATGAGCAGTTCTTC.

V is TRBV6-5 and J is TRBJ2-1, with D maybe TRBD1 (5 bases). V lost 6 bases and J lost 4, with 13 bases in between. This CDR3 is built from 14 residues. Germline V gives CDR1 MNHEY, CDR2 SVGAGI. CDR3 nucleotides: TGTGCCAGCAGCCTGGACACAAATTACAATGAGCAGTTCTTC. Its translation is CASSLDTNYNEQFF.

The chain carries TRBV19 and TRBJ1-2, with 7 bases that match TRBD1. Trimming at V came to 3 bases and at J to 4 bases, leaving 8 bases not matched to a gene. Germline V lookup: CDR1 LNHDA, CDR2 SQIVND (reference sequence). This CDR3 spans 15 amino acids. The CDR3 DNA reads as TGTGCCAGTAGTATTCGACAGGGAGGAGGCTATGGCTACACCTTC. Its translation: CASSIRQGGGYGYTF.

This chain uses TRBV5-1 with TRBJ1-5, with D perhaps TRBD1 (6 bases). There are 15 residues in the CDR3. Trimming took off 0 bases at V and 3 bases at J, with 10 bases between the two ends. Germline V gives CDR1 SGHRS, CDR2 YFSETQ. CDR3 sequence: CASSLGGQFNQPQHF. In DNA form, the CDR3 reads TGCGCCAGCAGCTTGGGAGGACAGTTCAATCAGCCCCAGCATTTT.

With respect to this clone: In the same sample, other DNA sequences code for this CDR3. This sequence joins TRBV15 and TRBJ1-1; TRBD1 might be the D (5 bases). This CDR3 has 12 amino acids. Germline V gene lookup returns CDR1 LNHNV and CDR2 YYDKDF (reference sequence). V was pared by 3 bases and J by 5 bases, with 7 bases between. CDR3 amino acids: CATSRGGTEAFF. As DNA, the CDR3 is TGTGCCACCAGCAGGGGGGGGACTGAAGCTTTCTTT.

The gene calls are TRBV7-2 and TRBJ2-5; D unclear. V was pared by 1 base and J by 5 bases, with 2 bases between. The CDR3 extends over 11 amino acids. CDR1 is SGHTA and CDR2 is FQGNSA in the germline V gene. Here the CDR3 reads CASSLDETQYF. Here the CDR3 DNA reads TGTGCCAGCAGCTTAGACGAGACCCAGTACTTC.

The chain employs TRBV7-9 and TRBJ1-3, with a tentative D call TRBD1 (5 bases). Germline-derived CDR1 and CDR2 are SEHNR and FQNEAQ (reference sequence). CDR3 size: 16 residues. Trimming cost V 5 bases and J 3 bases, with 17 bases left between them. CDR3 residues: CASSPDEGRGGNTIYF. The CDR3 DNA is TGTGCCAGCAGCCCCGACGAGGGGAGAGGTGGAAACACCATATATTTT.

This clone was seen once. The chain joins TRBV15 to TRBJ2-3, with a weak D call TRBD2 (5 bases). The germline CDR1 and CDR2 sequences are LNHNV and YYDKDF (reference sequence). V lost 8 bases and J lost 0, with 15 bases in between. This CDR3 contains 15 residues. The CDR3 DNA reads as TGTGCCACCTCCCCGAGGGAAACTAGCACAGATACGCAGTATTTT. It yields the protein CATSPRETSTDTQYF.